The 21 T cell receptor beta chains given below trace back to one sample, sequenced in a study of OX40 agonist ivuxolimab in advanced cancers. TCRdb's table, derived via immunoSEQ multiplex PCR, lists solely in-frame clones and lacks some. The top ten clones hold over 11% of a sample with about 64,000 clones, 80% to 90% of them seen once. The sample in question was CD4+ or CD8+ T cells sorted from blood, obtained in a trial of the OX40 agonist ivuxolimab. The receptors here all came from an adult with an advanced solid tumor such as melanoma, head and neck, liver or kidney cancer.

The rearrangement links TRBV2 to TRBJ1-2; D call uncertain. V was cut by 7 bases and J by 6 bases, with 15 bases left in between. The CDR3 is made up of 13 amino acids. CDR1 is SNHLY, CDR2 FYNNEI, per germline. CDR3 nucleotide sequence: TGTGCCAGCACCCGGTTGGTAGGGAATGGCTACACCTTC. The encoded protein is CASTRLVGNGYTF.

This clone is a singleton in its sample. The chain carries TRBV5-6 and TRBJ2-7, with TRBD1 matching over 9 bases. V lost 4 bases to trimming and J lost 3 bases; unmatched junction nucleotides: 11. The CDR3 extends over 16 amino acids. Germline V gene lookup returns CDR1 SGHDT and CDR2 YYEEEE. Here the CDR3 reads CASSPRPGTGNYEQYF. CDR3 coding DNA: TGTGCCAGCAGCCCCCGACCCGGGACAGGGAACTACGAGCAGTACTTC.

This sequence joins TRBV5-6 and TRBJ1-2; no firm D call. Germline V gene data show CDR1 as SGHDT and CDR2 as YYEEEE. Trimming pared 2 bases from V and 4 bases from J, leaving 18 bases between. The CDR3 sequence is 16 residues long. For the CDR3, the DNA is TGTGCCAGCAGCTTACCCTCTTATGTTCCATTCTATGGCTACACCTTC. This gives the protein CASSLPSYVPFYGYTF.

This clone occurred a few times. This sequence joins TRBV11-1 and TRBJ2-1, with D perhaps TRBD1 or TRBD2 (6 bases each). The CDR3 runs 15 residues. Trimming removed 2 bases from V and 6 bases from J, with 14 bases in between. Germline CDR1 reads SGHAT; CDR2 reads FQDESV (reference sequence). The CDR3 region is CASSLSQGGLNEQFF. In DNA form, the CDR3 reads TGTGCCAGCAGCTTAAGCCAAGGGGGGCTCAATGAGCAGTTCTTC.

The chain is built from TRBV28 and TRBJ2-1, with TRBD2 matching over 7 bases. Germline CDR1 is MDHEN and CDR2 is SYDVKM. V shed 3 bases and J 9 bases; nucleotides not matched to a gene: 17. This CDR3 region has 17 residues. CDR3 in amino acids: CASSLGGAGRKSTEQFF. The DNA for the CDR3 is TGTGCCAGCAGTTTGGGGGGAGCGGGACGTAAATCCACTGAGCAGTTCTTC.

This sequence joins TRBV19 and TRBJ1-5, with 7 bases aligning to TRBD1. Unmatched junction bases numbered 8, after V lost 8 bases and J lost 1 base. This CDR3 is built from 15 residues. The V gene's germline CDR1 is LNHDA and CDR2 SQIVND (reference sequence). CDR3 DNA: TGTGCCAGTGGTCAGGGGGAGCGCAGCAATCAGCCCCAGCATTTT. It yields the protein CASGQGERSNQPQHF. Based on the CDR3 plus reference TRBV19 and TRBJ1-5, the full variable domain is DGGITQSPKYLFRKEGQNVTLSCEQNLNHDAMYWYRQDPGQGLRLIYYSQIVNDFQKGDIAEGYSVSREKKESFPLTVTSAQKNPTAFYLCASGQGERSNQPQHFGDGTRLSIL.

In this sample, this clone turned up once. The chain has TRBV7-9 and TRBJ2-1; D is unclear. Germline V gives CDR1 SEHNR, CDR2 FQNEAQ (reference sequence). Trimming left V 1 base short and J 4 bases short, with 8 bases between. The CDR3 is 14 amino acids. The CDR3 loop is CASSLDGNYNEQFF. The CDR3 bases are TGTGCCAGCAGCTTAGACGGAAATTACAATGAGCAGTTCTTC.

This chain connects TRBV7-9 to TRBJ2-5; 12 bases agree with TRBD2. After removal of 1 base from V and 7 bases from J, the junction contained 4 bases not matched to a gene. CDR3 length equals 15 residues. CDR1 SEHNR and CDR2 FQNEAQ come from the germline V gene (reference sequence). CDR3 loop: CASSLGGGLAGTQYF. CDR3 sequence (DNA): TGTGCCAGCAGCTTAGGCGGGGGACTAGCGGGGACCCAGTACTTC.

The chain recombines TRBV25-1 with TRBJ1-2; the D gene is possibly TRBD1 (6 bases). From germline, CDR1 is MGHDK and CDR2 SYGVNS. The CDR3 is 14 residues long. V lost 1 base and J 7 bases, leaving 13 bases between the germline ends. The CDR3 bases are TGTGCCAGCAGTGAATGGGACCACAGGGTTGGCTACACCTTC. Residues: CASSEWDHRVGYTF.

This clone was observed a few times. The chain employs TRBV7-8 and TRBJ1-5, with D unresolved. Germline V CDR1 and CDR2: SGHVS, FQNEAQ. The CDR3 length is 14 residues. Trimming left V 2 bases short and J 6 bases short, with 11 bases between. CDR3 sequence reads: CASSLPGMGQPQHF. For the CDR3, the DNA is TGTGCCAGCAGCTTACCGGGAATGGGTCAGCCCCAGCATTTT.

This chain joins TRBV9 and TRBJ2-7; 8 bases map to TRBD1. CDR3 length: 16 residues. Trimming removed 0 bases from V and 2 bases from J; junction bases left unmatched: 7. CDR1 is SGDLS, CDR2 YYNGEE, per germline. For the CDR3, the DNA is TGTGCCAGCAGCGTAGGGGGGACAGGCATAGCCTACGAGCAGTACTTC. Amino acids: CASSVGGTGIAYEQYF.

The chain couples TRBV18 to TRBJ2-7, with no clear D. The CDR3 is 13 residues long. Deletions cut 3 bases from V and 3 bases from J, with 9 bases between. The germline V gene encodes CDR1 KGHSH and CDR2 LQKENI. The CDR3 spells CASSPFGDYEQYF. The CDR3 DNA sequence: TGTGCCAGCTCACCGTTTGGGGACTACGAGCAGTACTTC. Based on the CDR3 plus reference TRBV18 and TRBJ2-7, the full variable domain is NAGVMQNPRHLVRRRGQEARLRCSPMKGHSHVYWYRQLPEEGLKFMVYLQKENIIDESGMPKERFSAEFPKEGPSILRIQQVVRGDSAAYFCASSPFGDYEQYFGPGTRLTVT.

For the CDR3, the DNA is TGTGCCAGCAGCTTGTGGGGCCCGGGGGGTTACGAGCAGTACTTC. The encoded protein is CASSLWGPGGYEQYF. This chain connects TRBV6-1 to TRBJ2-7; the match to TRBD2 covers 7 bases. Per the germline V gene, CDR1 is MNHNS and CDR2 is SASEGT. V was clipped by 6 bases and J by 4 bases; unmatched bases: 12. CDR3 length: 15 residues.

This rearrangement joins TRBV29-1 to TRBJ2-7; TRBD1 matches 10 bases. This CDR3 region has 14 residues. With 6 bases clipped from V and 5 bases from J, the junction kept 10 bases outside the gene matches. The germline V gene encodes CDR1 SQVTM and CDR2 ANQGSEA. CDR3 sequence: CSVEEGQGSNEQYF. CDR3 sequence (DNA): TGCAGCGTGGAGGAGGGACAGGGGTCCAACGAGCAGTACTTC.

The chain recombines TRBV11-2 with TRBJ1-5, with D maybe TRBD1 (5 bases). The CDR3 length is 15 residues. V shed 1 base and J shed 1 base, with 8 bases lying between them. CDR1 and CDR2 from the germline V gene are SGHAT and FQNNGV. The CDR3 DNA is TGTGCCAGCAGCTTAGGGGACGGGAGCAATCAGCCCCAGCATTTT. It encodes CASSLGDGSNQPQHF.

J is TRBJ1-5 and V is TRBV5-6; 8 positions agree with TRBD1. CDR3 length: 15 amino acids. V was pared by 1 base and J by 5 bases, with 5 bases of the junction left unmatched. Germline V gene data show CDR1 as SGHDT and CDR2 as YYEEEE. This CDR3 is CASSLFGQGDQPQHF. CDR3 in DNA: TGTGCCAGCAGCTTGTTCGGACAGGGCGATCAGCCCCAGCATTTT.

J is TRBJ1-1 and V is TRBV4-1; 8 bases agree with TRBD1. This CDR3 is 15 amino acids long. Germline V gene sequence: CDR1 MGHRA, CDR2 YSYEKL. V shed 2 bases and J 2 bases; nucleotides not matched to a gene: 4. The DNA for the CDR3 is TGCGCCAGCAGCCAATTCGGACAGGGAAACACTGAAGCTTTCTTT. The encoded protein is CASSQFGQGNTEAFF.

This clone was seen a single time. V usage is TRBV5-1 and J usage is TRBJ2-3; no clear D. This CDR3 comprises 14 residues. CDR1 is SGHRS, CDR2 YFSETQ, per germline. Trimming took off 0 bases at V and 2 bases at J, with 7 bases between the two ends. The CDR3 is CASSLGAHTDTQYF. CDR3 DNA sequence: TGCGCCAGCAGCTTGGGGGCCCACACAGATACGCAGTATTTT. Full variable domain (outside the CDR3, taken from reference TRBV5-1 and TRBJ2-3): KAGVTQTPRYLIKTRGQQVTLSCSPISGHRSVSWYQQTPGQGLQFLFEYFSETQRNKGNFPGRFSGRQFSNSRSEMNVSTLELGDSALYLCASSLGAHTDTQYFGPGTRLTVL.

This chain links TRBV14 with TRBJ1-2, with D perhaps matching TRBD1 (6 bases). Trimming took 2 bases from V and 8 from J, leaving 9 bases between them. Germline V gene sequence: CDR1 SGHDN, CDR2 FVKESK. This CDR3 contains 12 residues. Here the CDR3 DNA reads TGTGCCAGCAGCCAAAGTAGGGGGGGCTACACCTTC. It codes for CASSQSRGGYTF.

The chain has TRBV6-5 and TRBJ1-2; D remains ambiguous. Germline V gives CDR1 MNHEY, CDR2 SVGAGI. The CDR3 sequence is 13 residues long. The ends were cut back, 3 bases at V and 6 bases at J, with 11 bases in the middle. The CDR3 DNA is TGTGCCAGCAGTTATGGGTCTGGTAATGGCTACACCTTC. Its protein is CASSYGSGNGYTF.

The chain carries TRBV14 and TRBJ2-1; TRBD2 matches 8 bases. Germline values: CDR1 SGHDN, CDR2 FVKESK. V lost 6 bases to trimming and J lost 5 bases; unmatched junction nucleotides: 3. The CDR3 has 13 residues. CDR3 in DNA: TGTGCCAGCAGAGATAGCGGGAACAATGAGCAGTTCTTC. Residues: CASRDSGNNEQFF.